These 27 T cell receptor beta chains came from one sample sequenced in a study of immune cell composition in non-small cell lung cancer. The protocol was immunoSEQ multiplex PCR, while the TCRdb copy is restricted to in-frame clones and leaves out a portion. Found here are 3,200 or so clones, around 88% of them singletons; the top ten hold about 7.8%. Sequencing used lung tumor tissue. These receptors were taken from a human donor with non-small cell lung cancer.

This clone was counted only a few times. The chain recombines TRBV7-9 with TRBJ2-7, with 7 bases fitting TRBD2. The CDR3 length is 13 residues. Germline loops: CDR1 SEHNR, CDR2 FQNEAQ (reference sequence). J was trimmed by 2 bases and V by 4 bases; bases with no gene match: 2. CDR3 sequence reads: CASSWGGPYEQYV. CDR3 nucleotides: TGTGCCAGCAGCTGGGGGGGTCCCTACGAGCAGTACGTC.

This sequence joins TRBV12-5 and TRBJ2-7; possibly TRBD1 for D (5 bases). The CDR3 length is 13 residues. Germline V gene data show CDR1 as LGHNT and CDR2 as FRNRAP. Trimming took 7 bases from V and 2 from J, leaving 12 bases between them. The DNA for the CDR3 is TGTGCTAGTGCCGTCGACAGTACCTACGAGCAGTACTTC. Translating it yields CASAVDSTYEQYF.

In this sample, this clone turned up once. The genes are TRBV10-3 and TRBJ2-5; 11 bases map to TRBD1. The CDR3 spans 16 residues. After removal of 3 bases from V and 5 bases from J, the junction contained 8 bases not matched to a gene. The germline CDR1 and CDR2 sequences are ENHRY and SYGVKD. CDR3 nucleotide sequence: TGTGCCATCAGTGAAGGGACAGGGGGGTCGGAGGAGACCCAGTACTTC. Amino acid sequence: CAISEGTGGSEETQYF.

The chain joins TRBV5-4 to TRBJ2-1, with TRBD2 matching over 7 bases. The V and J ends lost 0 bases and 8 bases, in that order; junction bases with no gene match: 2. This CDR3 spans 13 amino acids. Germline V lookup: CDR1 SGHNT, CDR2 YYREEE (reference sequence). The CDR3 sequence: CASSLAGGYEQFF. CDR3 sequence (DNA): TGTGCCAGCAGCTTGGCCGGGGGGTATGAGCAGTTCTTC.

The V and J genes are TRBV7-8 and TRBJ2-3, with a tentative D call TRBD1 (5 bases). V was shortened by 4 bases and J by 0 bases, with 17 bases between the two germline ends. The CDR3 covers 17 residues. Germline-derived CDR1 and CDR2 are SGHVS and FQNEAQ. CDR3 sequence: CASSSRRTLLSTDTQYF. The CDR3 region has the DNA TGTGCCAGCAGCTCTCGACGGACACTCCTGAGCACAGATACGCAGTATTTT.

CDR3 sequence (DNA): TGCGCCAGCAGCCTCAGGACAGGGGGGAATACCGGGGAGCTGTTTTTT. It specifies CASSLRTGGNTGELFF. The rearrangement uses TRBV4-1 and TRBJ2-2, with 10 bases fitting TRBD1. Trimming at V came to 4 bases and at J to 5 bases, leaving 7 bases not matched to a gene. The CDR3 sequence is 16 residues long. The V gene's germline CDR1 is MGHRA and CDR2 YSYEKL.

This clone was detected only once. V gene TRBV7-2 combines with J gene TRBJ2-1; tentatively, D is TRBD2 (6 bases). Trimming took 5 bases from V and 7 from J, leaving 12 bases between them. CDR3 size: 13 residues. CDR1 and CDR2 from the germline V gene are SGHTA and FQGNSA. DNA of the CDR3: TGTGCCAGCAGCCGGACGGGGGATAATGAGCAGTTCTTC. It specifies CASSRTGDNEQFF.

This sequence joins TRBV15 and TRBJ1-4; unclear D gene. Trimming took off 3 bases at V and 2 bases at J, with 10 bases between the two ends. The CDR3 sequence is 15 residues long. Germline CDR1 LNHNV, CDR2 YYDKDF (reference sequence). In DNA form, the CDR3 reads TGTGCCACCAGCAGTGATAGCAATACTAATGAAAAACTGTTTTTT. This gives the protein CATSSDSNTNEKLFF.

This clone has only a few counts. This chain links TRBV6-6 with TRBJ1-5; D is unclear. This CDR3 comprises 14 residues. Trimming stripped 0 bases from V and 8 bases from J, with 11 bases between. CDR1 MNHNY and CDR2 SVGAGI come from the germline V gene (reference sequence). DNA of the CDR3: TGTGCCAGCAGTTACTCGTCGGGTTTAGAGCCCCAGCATTTT. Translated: CASSYSSGLEPQHF.

CDR3 amino acids: CASSERQGNTEAFF. DNA of the CDR3: TGTGCCAGCAGTGAACGACAGGGGAACACTGAAGCTTTCTTT. The chain has TRBV6-1 and TRBJ1-1; 7 nucleotides agree with TRBD1. Germline CDR1 MNHNS, CDR2 SASEGT. The J segment lost 1 base and the V segment lost 2 bases, leaving 1 base of the junction unmatched. The CDR3 extends over 14 amino acids.

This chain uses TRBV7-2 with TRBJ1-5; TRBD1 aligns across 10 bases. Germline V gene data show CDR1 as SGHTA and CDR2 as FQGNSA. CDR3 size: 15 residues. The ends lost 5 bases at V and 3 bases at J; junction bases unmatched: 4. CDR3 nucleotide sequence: TGTGCCAGCAGCCGGGGACAGGGGCCCAATCAGCCCCAGCATTTT. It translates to CASSRGQGPNQPQHF.

CDR3 sequence reads: CASSLDAGRGYTF. The CDR3 nucleotides read TGCGCCAGCAGCCTGGACGCGGGGCGGGGCTACACCTTC. This rearrangement joins TRBV5-1 to TRBJ1-2, with D possibly being TRBD1 (5 bases). V shed 4 bases and J shed 8 bases, with 15 bases lying between them. Germline loops: CDR1 SGHRS, CDR2 YFSETQ. The CDR3 spans 13 residues.

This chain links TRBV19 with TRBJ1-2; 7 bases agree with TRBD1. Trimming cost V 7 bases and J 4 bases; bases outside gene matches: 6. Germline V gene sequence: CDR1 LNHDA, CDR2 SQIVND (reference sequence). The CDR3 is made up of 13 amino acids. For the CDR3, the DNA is TGTGCCAGTACAATGGGACAGTCCTATGGCTACACCTTC. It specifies CASTMGQSYGYTF.

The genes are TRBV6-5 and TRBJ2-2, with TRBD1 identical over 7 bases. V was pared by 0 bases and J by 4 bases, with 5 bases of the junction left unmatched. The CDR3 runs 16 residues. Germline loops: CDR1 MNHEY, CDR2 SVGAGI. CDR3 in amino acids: CASSYSTGVITGELFF. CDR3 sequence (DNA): TGTGCCAGCAGTTACTCTACAGGGGTTATCACCGGGGAGCTGTTTTTT.

CDR3 sequence: CATSRDYLSNQPQHF. CDR3 DNA: TGTGCCACCAGCAGAGATTATTTAAGCAATCAGCCCCAGCATTTT. This chain joins TRBV15 and TRBJ1-5; D gene ambiguous. CDR3 length: 15 amino acids. V lost 0 bases and J lost 1, with 7 bases in between. Germline CDR1 is LNHNV and CDR2 is YYDKDF (reference sequence).

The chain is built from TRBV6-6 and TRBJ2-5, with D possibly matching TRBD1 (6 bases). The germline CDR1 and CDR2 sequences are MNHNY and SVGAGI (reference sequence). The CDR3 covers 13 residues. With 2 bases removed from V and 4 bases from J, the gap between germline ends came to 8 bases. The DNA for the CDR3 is TGTGCCAGCAGTTACGGGGGCGGAGAGACCCAGTACTTC. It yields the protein CASSYGGGETQYF.

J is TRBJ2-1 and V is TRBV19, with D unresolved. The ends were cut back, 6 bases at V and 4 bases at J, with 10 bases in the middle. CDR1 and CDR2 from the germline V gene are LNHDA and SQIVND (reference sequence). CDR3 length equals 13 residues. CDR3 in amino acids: CASRATIYNEQFF. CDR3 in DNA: TGTGCCAGTAGGGCCACTATATACAATGAGCAGTTCTTC.

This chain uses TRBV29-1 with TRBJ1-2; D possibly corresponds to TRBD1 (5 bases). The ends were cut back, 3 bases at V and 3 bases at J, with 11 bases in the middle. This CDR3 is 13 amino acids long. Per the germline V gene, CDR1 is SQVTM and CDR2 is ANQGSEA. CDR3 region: CSVDGGSDYGYTF. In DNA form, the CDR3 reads TGCAGCGTTGACGGGGGGTCGGACTATGGCTACACCTTC.

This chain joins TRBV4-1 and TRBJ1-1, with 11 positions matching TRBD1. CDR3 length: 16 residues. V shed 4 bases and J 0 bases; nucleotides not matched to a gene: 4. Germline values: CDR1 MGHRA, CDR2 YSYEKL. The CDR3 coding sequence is TGCGCCAGCAGCCCTTCGGACAGGGGGCTGAACACTGAAGCTTTCTTT. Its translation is CASSPSDRGLNTEAFF.

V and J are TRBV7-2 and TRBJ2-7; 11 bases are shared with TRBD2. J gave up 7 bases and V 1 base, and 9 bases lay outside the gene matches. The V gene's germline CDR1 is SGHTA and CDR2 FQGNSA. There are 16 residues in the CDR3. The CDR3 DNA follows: TGTGCCAGCAGCTTAGGAGTAGCGGGGGGGCTAGGAGAGCAGTACTTC. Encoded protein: CASSLGVAGGLGEQYF.

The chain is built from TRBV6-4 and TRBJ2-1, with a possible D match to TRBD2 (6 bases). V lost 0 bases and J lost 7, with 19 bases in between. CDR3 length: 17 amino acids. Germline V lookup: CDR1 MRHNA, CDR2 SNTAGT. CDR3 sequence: CASSDSSLAKKGNEQFF. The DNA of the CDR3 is TGTGCCAGCAGTGACTCAAGCCTAGCGAAAAAGGGGAATGAGCAGTTCTTC.

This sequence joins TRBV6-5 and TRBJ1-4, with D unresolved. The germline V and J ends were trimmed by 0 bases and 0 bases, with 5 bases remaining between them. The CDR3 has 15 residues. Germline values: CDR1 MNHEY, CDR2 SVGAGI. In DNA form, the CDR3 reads TGTGCCAGCAGTTACTCGGCCTCAACTAATGAAAAACTGTTTTTT. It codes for CASSYSASTNEKLFF.

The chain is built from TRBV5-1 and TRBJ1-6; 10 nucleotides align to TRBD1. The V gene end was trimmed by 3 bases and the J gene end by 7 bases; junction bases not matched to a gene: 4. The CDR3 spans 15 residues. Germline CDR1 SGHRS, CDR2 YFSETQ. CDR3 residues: CASSSPGQGNSPLHF. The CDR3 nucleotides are TGCGCCAGCAGCTCGCCGGGACAGGGGAATTCACCCCTCCACTTT.

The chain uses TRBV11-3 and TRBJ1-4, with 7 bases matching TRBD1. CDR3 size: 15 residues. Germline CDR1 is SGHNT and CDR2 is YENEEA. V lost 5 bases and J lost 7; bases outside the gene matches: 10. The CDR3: CASSLGTETGEKLFF. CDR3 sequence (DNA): TGTGCCAGCAGCCTCGGGACAGAAACGGGTGAAAAACTGTTTTTT.

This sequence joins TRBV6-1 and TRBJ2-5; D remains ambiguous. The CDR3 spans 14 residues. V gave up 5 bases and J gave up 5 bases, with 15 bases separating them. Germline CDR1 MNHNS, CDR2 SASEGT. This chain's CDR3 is CASSPPPELETQYF. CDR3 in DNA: TGTGCCAGCAGTCCTCCCCCGGAGCTCGAGACCCAGTACTTC.

CDR3 nucleotides: TGTGCCAGCAGCCAAGGAGGGACAGGGCGCGATGAGCAGTTCTTC. It yields the protein CASSQGGTGRDEQFF. The rearrangement links TRBV14 to TRBJ2-1, with 9 bases fitting TRBD1. Trimming cost V 1 base and J 8 bases; bases outside gene matches: 6. CDR3 size: 15 residues. Germline CDR1 SGHDN, CDR2 FVKESK. Together with reference TRBV14 and TRBJ2-1, the CDR3 gives the full variable domain: EAGVTQFPSHSVIEKGQTVTLRCDPISGHDNLYWYRRVMGKEIKFLLHFVKESKQDESGMPNNRFLAERTGGTYSTLKVQPAELEDSGVYFCASSQGGTGRDEQFFGPGTRLTVL.

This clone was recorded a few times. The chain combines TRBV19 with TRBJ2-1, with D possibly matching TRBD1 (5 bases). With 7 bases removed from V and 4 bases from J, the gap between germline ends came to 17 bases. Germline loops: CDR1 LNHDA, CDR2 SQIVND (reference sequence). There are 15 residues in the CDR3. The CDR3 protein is CASMGLGVAYNEQFF. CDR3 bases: TGTGCCAGTATGGGCCTAGGGGTGGCATACAATGAGCAGTTCTTC.